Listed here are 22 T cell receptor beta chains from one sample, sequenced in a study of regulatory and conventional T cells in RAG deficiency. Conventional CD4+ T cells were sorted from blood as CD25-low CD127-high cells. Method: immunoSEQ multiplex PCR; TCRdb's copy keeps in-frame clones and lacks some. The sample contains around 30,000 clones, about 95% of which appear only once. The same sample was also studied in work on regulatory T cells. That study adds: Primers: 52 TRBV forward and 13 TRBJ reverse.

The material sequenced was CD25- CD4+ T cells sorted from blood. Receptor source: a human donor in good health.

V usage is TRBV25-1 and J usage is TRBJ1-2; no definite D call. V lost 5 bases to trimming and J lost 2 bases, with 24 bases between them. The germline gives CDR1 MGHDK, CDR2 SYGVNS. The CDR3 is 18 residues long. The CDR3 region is CASSSLRATVAPNYGYTF. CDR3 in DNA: TGTGCCAGCAGTTCCCTTCGAGCTACAGTCGCACCGAACTATGGCTACACCTTC.

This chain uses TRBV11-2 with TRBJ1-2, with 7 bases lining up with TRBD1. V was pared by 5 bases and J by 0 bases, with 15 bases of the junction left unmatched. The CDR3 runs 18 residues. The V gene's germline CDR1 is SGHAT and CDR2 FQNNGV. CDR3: CASSRDPGGTIANYGYTF. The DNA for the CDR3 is TGTGCCAGCAGCAGAGACCCAGGGGGAACGATAGCTAACTATGGCTACACCTTC. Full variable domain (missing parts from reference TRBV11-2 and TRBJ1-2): EAGVAQSPRYKIIEKRQSVAFWCNPISGHATLYWYQQILGQGPKLLIQFQNNGVVDDSQLPKDRFSAERLKGVDSTLKIQPAKLEDSAVYLCASSRDPGGTIANYGYTFGSGTRLTVV.

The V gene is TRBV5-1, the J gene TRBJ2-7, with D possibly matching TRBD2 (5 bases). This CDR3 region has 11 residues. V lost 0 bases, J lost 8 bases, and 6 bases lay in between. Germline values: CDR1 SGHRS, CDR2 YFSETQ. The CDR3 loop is CASSLGEKQYF. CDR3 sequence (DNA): TGCGCCAGCAGCTTGGGGGAGAAGCAGTACTTC.

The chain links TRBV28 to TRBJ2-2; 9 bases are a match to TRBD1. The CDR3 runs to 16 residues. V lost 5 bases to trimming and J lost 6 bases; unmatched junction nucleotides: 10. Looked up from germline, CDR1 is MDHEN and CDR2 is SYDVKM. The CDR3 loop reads CASSPSGQGMAGELFF. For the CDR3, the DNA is TGTGCCAGCAGTCCATCGGGACAGGGTATGGCCGGGGAGCTGTTTTTT.

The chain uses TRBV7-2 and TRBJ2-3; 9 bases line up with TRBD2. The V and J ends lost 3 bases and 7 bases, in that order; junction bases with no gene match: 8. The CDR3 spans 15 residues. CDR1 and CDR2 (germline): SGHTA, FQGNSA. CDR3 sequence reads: CASSFSGGEPHTQYF. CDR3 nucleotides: TGTGCCAGCAGCTTTAGCGGGGGTGAACCACATACGCAGTATTTT.

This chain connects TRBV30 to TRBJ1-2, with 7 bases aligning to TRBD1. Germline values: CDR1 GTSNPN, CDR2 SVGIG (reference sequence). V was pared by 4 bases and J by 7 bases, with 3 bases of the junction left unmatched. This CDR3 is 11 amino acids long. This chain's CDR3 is CAWTPGGGYTF. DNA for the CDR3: TGTGCCTGGACCCCAGGGGGTGGCTACACCTTC.

CDR3 protein: CASSYGQEKLFF. The CDR3 DNA follows: TGTGCCAGCAGTTACGGACAGGAAAAACTGTTTTTT. The V and J genes are TRBV6-6 and TRBJ1-4; tentative D call: TRBD1 (6 bases). Between the trimmed V and J ends, which lost 2 bases and 8 bases, there was a span of 6 bases. This CDR3 is 12 amino acids long. The V gene's germline CDR1 is MNHNY and CDR2 SVGAGI (reference sequence).

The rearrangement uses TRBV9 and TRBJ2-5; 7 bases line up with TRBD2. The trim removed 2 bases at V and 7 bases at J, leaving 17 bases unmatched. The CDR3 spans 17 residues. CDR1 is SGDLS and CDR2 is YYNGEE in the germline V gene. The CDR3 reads CASSVPRGSLGEGTQYF. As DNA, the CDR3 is TGTGCCAGCAGCGTTCCTCGCGGGAGTCTAGGGGAAGGGACCCAGTACTTC.

The CDR3 sequence: CASSYSTGTAGEAFF. The CDR3 coding sequence is TGTGCCAGCAGTTACTCAACTGGGACAGCCGGCGAAGCTTTCTTT. V gene TRBV6-5 combines with J gene TRBJ1-1; 7 nucleotides align to TRBD1. The trim removed 0 bases at V and 8 bases at J, leaving 9 bases unmatched. CDR1 is MNHEY, CDR2 SVGAGI, per germline. The CDR3 is made up of 15 amino acids.

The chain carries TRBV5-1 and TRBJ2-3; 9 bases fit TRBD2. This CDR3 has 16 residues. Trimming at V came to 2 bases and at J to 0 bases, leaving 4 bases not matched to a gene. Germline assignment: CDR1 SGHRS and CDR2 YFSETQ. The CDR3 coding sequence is TGCGCCAGCAGCTTACCGGGACTAGCAAGCACAGATACGCAGTATTTT. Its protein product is CASSLPGLASTDTQYF.

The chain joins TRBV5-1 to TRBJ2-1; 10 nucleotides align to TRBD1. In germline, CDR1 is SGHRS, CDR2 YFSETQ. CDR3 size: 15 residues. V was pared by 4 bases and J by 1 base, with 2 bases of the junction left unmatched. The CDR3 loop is CASSKDRGSYNEQFF. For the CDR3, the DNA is TGCGCCAGCAGCAAGGACAGGGGGTCCTACAATGAGCAGTTCTTC. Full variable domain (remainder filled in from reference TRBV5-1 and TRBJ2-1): KAGVTQTPRYLIKTRGQQVTLSCSPISGHRSVSWYQQTPGQGLQFLFEYFSETQRNKGNFPGRFSGRQFSNSRSEMNVSTLELGDSALYLCASSKDRGSYNEQFFGPGTRLTVL.

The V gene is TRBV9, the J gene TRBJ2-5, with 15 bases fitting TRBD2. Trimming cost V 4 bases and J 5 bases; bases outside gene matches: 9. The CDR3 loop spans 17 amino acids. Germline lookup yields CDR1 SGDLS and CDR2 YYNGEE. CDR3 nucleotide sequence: TGTGCCAGCAGCCTGGGACTAGCGGGGGGCCGGGGTGAGACCCAGTACTTC. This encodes CASSLGLAGGRGETQYF.

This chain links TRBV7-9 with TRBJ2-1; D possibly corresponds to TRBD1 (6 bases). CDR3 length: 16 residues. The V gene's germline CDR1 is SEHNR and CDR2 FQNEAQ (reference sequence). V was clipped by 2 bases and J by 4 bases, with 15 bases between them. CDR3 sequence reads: CASSLMGHANYNEQFF. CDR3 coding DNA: TGTGCCAGCAGCTTAATGGGACATGCTAATTACAATGAGCAGTTCTTC.

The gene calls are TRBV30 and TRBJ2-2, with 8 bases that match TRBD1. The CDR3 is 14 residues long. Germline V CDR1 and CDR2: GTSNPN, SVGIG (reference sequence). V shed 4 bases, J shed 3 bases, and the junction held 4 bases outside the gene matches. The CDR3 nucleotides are TGTGCCTGGACCGGACAGGGAGACACCGGGGAGCTGTTTTTT. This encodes CAWTGQGDTGELFF. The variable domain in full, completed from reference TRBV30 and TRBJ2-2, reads SQTIHQWPATLVQPVGSPLSLECTVEGTSNPNLYWYRQAAGRGLQLLFYSVGIGQISSEVPQNLSASRPQDRQFILSSKKLLLSDSGFYLCAWTGQGDTGELFFGEGSRLTVL.

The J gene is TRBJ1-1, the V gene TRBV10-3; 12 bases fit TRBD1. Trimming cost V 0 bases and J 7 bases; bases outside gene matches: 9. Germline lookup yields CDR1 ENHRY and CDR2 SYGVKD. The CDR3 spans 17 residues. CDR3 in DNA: TGTGCCATCAGTGAGTCATTGGGACAGGGGGCAGGGGGTGAAGCTTTCTTT. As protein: CAISESLGQGAGGEAFF.

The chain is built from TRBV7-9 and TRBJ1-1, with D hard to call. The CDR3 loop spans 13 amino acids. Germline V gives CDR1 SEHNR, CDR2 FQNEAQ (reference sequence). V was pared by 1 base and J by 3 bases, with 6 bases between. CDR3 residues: CASSLERHTEAFF. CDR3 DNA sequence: TGTGCCAGCAGCTTAGAGAGGCACACTGAAGCTTTCTTT.

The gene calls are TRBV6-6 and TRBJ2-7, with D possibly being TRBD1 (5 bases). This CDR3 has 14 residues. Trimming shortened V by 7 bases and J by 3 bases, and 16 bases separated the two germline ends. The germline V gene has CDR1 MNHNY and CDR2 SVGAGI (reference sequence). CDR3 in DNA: TGTGCCAGCACGGAAAATCAGGGTTACTACGAGCAGTACTTC. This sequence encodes CASTENQGYYEQYF.

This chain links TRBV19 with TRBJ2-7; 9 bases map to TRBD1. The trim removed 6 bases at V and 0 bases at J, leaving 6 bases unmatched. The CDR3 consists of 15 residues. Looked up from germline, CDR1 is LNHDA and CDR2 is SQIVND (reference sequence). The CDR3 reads CASSLGTGSSYEQYF. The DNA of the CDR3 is TGTGCCAGTAGCCTAGGGACAGGGAGCTCCTACGAGCAGTACTTC.

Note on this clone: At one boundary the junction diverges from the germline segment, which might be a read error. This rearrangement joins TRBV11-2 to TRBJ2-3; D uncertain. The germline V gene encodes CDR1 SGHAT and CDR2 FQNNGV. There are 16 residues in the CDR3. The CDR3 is CASSLDVPISTYTQYF. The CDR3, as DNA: TGTGCCAGCAGCTTAGATGTCCCTATTAGCACATATACGCAGTATTTT.

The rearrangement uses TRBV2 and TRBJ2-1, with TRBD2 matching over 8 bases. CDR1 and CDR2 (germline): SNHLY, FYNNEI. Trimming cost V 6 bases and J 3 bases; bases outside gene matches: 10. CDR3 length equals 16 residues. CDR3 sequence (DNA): TGTGCCAGCAGCGGTATCGGGGGGGCCTTCTACAATGAGCAGTTCTTC. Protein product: CASSGIGGAFYNEQFF.

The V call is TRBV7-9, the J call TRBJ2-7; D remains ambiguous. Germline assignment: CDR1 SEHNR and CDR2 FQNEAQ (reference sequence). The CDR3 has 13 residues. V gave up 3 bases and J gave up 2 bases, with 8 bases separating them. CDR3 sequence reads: CASSFQNPYEQYF. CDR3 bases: TGTGCCAGCAGCTTCCAGAATCCCTACGAGCAGTACTTC.

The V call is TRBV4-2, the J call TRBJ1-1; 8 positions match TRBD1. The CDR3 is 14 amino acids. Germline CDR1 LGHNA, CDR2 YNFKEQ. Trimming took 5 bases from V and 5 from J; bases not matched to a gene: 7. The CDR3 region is CASSLTGGRTEAFF. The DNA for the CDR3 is TGTGCCAGCAGCTTAACAGGGGGGCGGACTGAAGCTTTCTTT.